This T cell receptor (beta chain) derives from a study of early T cells in non-severe SARS-CoV-2 infection. Only a few counts were recorded for this clonotype. One entry per CDR3 protein, called by TCRdb with MiXCR from the 5' RACE reads. Of around 46,000 distinct CDR3 sequences in the sample, more than 4.5% were seen once. This CDR3 contains 15 residues. From germline, CDR1 is DFQATT and CDR2 SNEGSKA (reference sequence). J lost 5 bases, V lost 3 bases, and 10 bases had no gene match. The source is an adult who was a healthcare worker with PCR-confirmed SARS-CoV-2 infection or an uninfected control (not recorded which). The source was whole blood, collected at baseline. J is TRBJ2-7 and V is TRBV20-1; 10 bases match TRBD1. The CDR3 region has the DNA TGCAGTGCTAGGACCCCGGGACAGGGGATCCACGAGCAGTACTTC. It specifies CSARTPGQGIHEQYF.